This TCR beta chain is from a study of blood T cell repertoires in COVID-19. Study at large: The origin of the acute and convalescent COVID-19 samples was the United States, Italy and Spain. The analysed material was cDNA or gDNA that came from T cells, B-cell-depleted T cells, or PBMCs.

The V and J ends lost 5 bases and 8 bases respectively, with 18 bases between them. Per the germline V gene, CDR1 is SGHDN and CDR2 is FVKESK. This CDR3 has 15 residues. Enrollees, about 18 to 89 years old, lived in approximately 25 US areas. Donors were grouped by their self-reported clinical history. Measured with immunoSEQ multiplex PCR; TCRdb has only the in-frame clones, and not every one. The sample consists of some 170,000 clones, about 88% of them appearing once. Material for sequencing was PBMCs or T cells enriched from blood (not recorded which). The source is a human donor with acute COVID-19. The donor label of this sample is uncertain. The genes are TRBV14 and TRBJ2-2; maybe TRBD2 (6 bases). The CDR3, as DNA: TGTGCCAGCAGCTCCAGTGGGAGGTCCTTGGGGGAGCTGTTTTTT. Its protein product is CASSSSGRSLGELFF.